The rows below give T cell receptor beta chains drawn from one sample of a study of blood T cell repertoires in COVID-19. Sequenced by immunoSEQ multiplex PCR; TCRdb stores in-frame clones only, minus some. The sample lists 260,000 or so clones; around 85% were seen once. The sequenced material came from PBMCs or T cells enriched from blood (not recorded which). These receptors were collected from a woman aged 50 to 65 who had recovered from COVID-19. Both conserved end residues are part of each CDR3. The D gene is left open where the match is weak. Part of the rows lack a size; the others show once, few, many or a class for expanded clones.

clone size: NA; V gene: TRBV27; D gene: NA; J gene: TRBJ2-2; CDR3 DNA: TGTGCCAGCAGGCTGGGACTGGCGAACACCGGGGAGCTGTTTTTT; CDR3 protein: CASRLGLANTGELFF
clone size: NA; V gene: TRBV28; D gene: TRBD1; J gene: TRBJ1-4; CDR3 DNA: TGTGCCAGCAGTTTTAAGGCCGGGACAGCTGAAAAACTGTTTTTT; CDR3 protein: CASSFKAGTAEKLFF
clone size: NA; V gene: TRBV6-5; D gene: NA; J gene: TRBJ2-7; CDR3 DNA: TGTGCCAGCACTAACCAGGTGACCTACGAGCAGTACTTC; CDR3 protein: CASTNQVTYEQYF
clone size: NA; V gene: TRBV19; D gene: NA; J gene: TRBJ1-5; CDR3 DNA: TGTGCCAGTAGCCCCCTAGACAGCCGATATAGCAATCAGCCCCAGCATTTT; CDR3 protein: CASSPLDSRYSNQPQHF
clone size: NA; V gene: TRBV5-1; D gene: NA; J gene: TRBJ1-1; CDR3 DNA: TGCGCCAGCAGCCTGGACGGTTTGAACACTGAAGCTTTCTTT; CDR3 protein: CASSLDGLNTEAFF
clone size: NA; V gene: TRBV3-1/TRBV3-2; D gene: TRBD1; J gene: TRBJ1-2; CDR3 DNA: TGTGCCAGCAGCCAAGTGGCGGGACAGGGCTATGGCTACACCTTC; CDR3 protein: CASSQVAGQGYGYTF
clone size: NA; V gene: TRBV28; D gene: TRBD1; J gene: TRBJ2-3; CDR3 DNA: TGTGCCAGCAGTTACGCCGGGACAGGGGGCTATACGCAGTATTTT; CDR3 protein: CASSYAGTGGYTQYF
clone size: NA; V gene: TRBV5-1; D gene: TRBD1; J gene: TRBJ1-2; CDR3 DNA: TGCGCCAGCAGCCCATCGGACAGGGGATTTCGGTCCTATGGCTACACCTTC; CDR3 protein: CASSPSDRGFRSYGYTF
clone size: NA; V gene: TRBV4-2; D gene: NA; J gene: TRBJ2-3; CDR3 DNA: TGTGCCAGCAGCCAAGATGTGGCTCGAAACACAGATACGCAGTATTTT; CDR3 protein: CASSQDVARNTDTQYF
clone size: NA; V gene: TRBV11-2; D gene: NA; J gene: TRBJ1-2; CDR3 DNA: TGTGCCAGCAGCTTCGACTATGGCTACACCTTC; CDR3 protein: CASSFDYGYTF
clone size: NA; V gene: TRBV5-4; D gene: NA; J gene: TRBJ1-3; CDR3 DNA: TGTGCCAGCAGCCCCTCCCCGGGGTCCGCTGGAAACACCATATATTTT; CDR3 protein: CASSPSPGSAGNTIYF
clone size: NA; V gene: TRBV11-2; D gene: NA; J gene: TRBJ1-1; CDR3 DNA: TGTGCCAGCAGCTTGTTTGCGGACAGACTGAACACTGAAGCTTTCTTT; CDR3 protein: CASSLFADRLNTEAFF
clone size: NA; V gene: TRBV5-6; D gene: NA; J gene: TRBJ1-1; CDR3 DNA: TGTGCCAGCAGCTTGGTAAGGGGTGAAGCTTTCTTT; CDR3 protein: CASSLVRGEAFF
clone size: once; V gene: TRBV15; D gene: NA; J gene: TRBJ1-3; CDR3 DNA: TGTGCCACCAGCAGAGATCGGGAAGGGCACTCTGGAAACACCATATATTTT; CDR3 protein: CATSRDREGHSGNTIYF
clone size: NA; V gene: TRBV18; D gene: NA; J gene: TRBJ1-1; CDR3 DNA: TGTGCCAGCTTATACAGAGAAGCTGAAGCTTTCTTT; CDR3 protein: CASLYREAEAFF
clone size: NA; V gene: TRBV28; D gene: NA; J gene: TRBJ2-1; CDR3 DNA: TGTGCCAGCAGCGATACAGCCAACTTGATGTTCTTC; CDR3 protein: CASSDTANLMFF
clone size: NA; V gene: TRBV7-2; D gene: NA; J gene: TRBJ2-2; CDR3 DNA: TGTGCCAGCAGCTTAATCCAAGCGACCGGGGAGCTGTTTTTT; CDR3 protein: CASSLIQATGELFF
clone size: NA; V gene: TRBV2; D gene: NA; J gene: TRBJ2-5; CDR3 DNA: TGTGCCAGCAGTGAAGGGTGGAGTGCGGAGACCCAGTACTTC; CDR3 protein: CASSEGWSAETQYF
clone size: NA; V gene: TRBV5-1; D gene: NA; J gene: TRBJ2-1; CDR3 DNA: TGCGCCAGCAGCTCAGGCGGGACGACCTACAATGAGCAGTTCTTC; CDR3 protein: CASSSGGTTYNEQFF
clone size: NA; V gene: TRBV18; D gene: TRBD1; J gene: TRBJ1-4; CDR3 DNA: TGTGCCAGCACGACAGGGGAGGGTGAAAAACTGTTTTTT; CDR3 protein: CASTTGEGEKLFF
clone size: NA; V gene: TRBV7-8; D gene: TRBD1; J gene: TRBJ1-1; CDR3 DNA: TGTGCCAGCAGCTCTCGCGAAGGACAGGGGGCGATAAACACTGAAGCTTTCTTT; CDR3 protein: CASSSREGQGAINTEAFF
clone size: few; V gene: TRBV28; D gene: NA; J gene: TRBJ2-2; CDR3 DNA: TGTGCCAGCAGTTTGCCAACACAGAACACCGGGGAGCTGTTTTTT; CDR3 protein: CASSLPTQNTGELFF
clone size: NA; V gene: TRBV5-1; D gene: NA; J gene: TRBJ1-2; CDR3 DNA: TGCGCCAGCACAACAGGACCTAACTATGGCTACACCTTC; CDR3 protein: CASTTGPNYGYTF
clone size: NA; V gene: TRBV7-2; D gene: TRBD1; J gene: TRBJ2-1; CDR3 DNA: TGTGCCAGCAGCCCCTGGACAGGGTACGGGAATGAGCAGTTCTTC; CDR3 protein: CASSPWTGYGNEQFF
clone size: NA; V gene: TRBV19; D gene: TRBD2; J gene: TRBJ2-3; CDR3 DNA: TGTGCCAGTAGCCAAGGACTAGCGGGCACAGATACGCAGTATTTT; CDR3 protein: CASSQGLAGTDTQYF
clone size: NA; V gene: TRBV19; D gene: TRBD1; J gene: TRBJ2-1; CDR3 DNA: TGTGCCAGTATTCCTGCCCCGGGACAGGGTAAGGATGAGCAGTTCTTC; CDR3 protein: CASIPAPGQGKDEQFF
clone size: NA; V gene: TRBV2; D gene: TRBD2; J gene: TRBJ2-3; CDR3 DNA: TGTGCCAGCAGTGCCAGCGGGGGGGCCTGGACGCAGTATTTT; CDR3 protein: CASSASGGAWTQYF
clone size: NA; V gene: TRBV7-8; D gene: NA; J gene: TRBJ2-5; CDR3 DNA: TGTGCCAGCAGCCCCCGACGCGGGTCCGTCAGCGAGACCCAGTACTTC; CDR3 protein: CASSPRRGSVSETQYF
clone size: NA; V gene: TRBV18; D gene: NA; J gene: TRBJ1-2; CDR3 DNA: TGTGCCAGCTCACCATTTTCAGCGGACAGAAGTAATGGCTACACCTTC; CDR3 protein: CASSPFSADRSNGYTF
clone size: NA; V gene: TRBV5-4; D gene: TRBD1; J gene: TRBJ2-6; CDR3 DNA: TGTGCCAGCAGCCCGCCGACAGGGGGCTATACCTCCTCTGGGGCCAACGTCCTGACTTTC; CDR3 protein: CASSPPTGGYTSSGANVLTF
clone size: NA; V gene: TRBV2; D gene: TRBD1; J gene: TRBJ1-5; CDR3 DNA: TGTGCCAGCACGGGACAGGGGGCAAGTCAGCCCCAGCATTTT; CDR3 protein: CASTGQGASQPQHF
clone size: NA; V gene: TRBV7-2; D gene: NA; J gene: TRBJ2-5; CDR3 DNA: TGTGCCAGCAGCTCATGGCGTGCGGGAGAGACCCAGTACTTC; CDR3 protein: CASSSWRAGETQYF
clone size: NA; V gene: TRBV24-1; D gene: NA; J gene: TRBJ1-6; CDR3 DNA: TGTGCCACCAGCGGAGGCGATTCACCCCTCCACTTT; CDR3 protein: CATSGGDSPLHF
clone size: NA; V gene: TRBV7-2; D gene: TRBD1; J gene: TRBJ1-2; CDR3 DNA: TGTGCCAGCACAACGACAGGGGCCTACTATGGCTACACCTTC; CDR3 protein: CASTTTGAYYGYTF
clone size: few; V gene: TRBV30; D gene: TRBD1; J gene: TRBJ1-3; CDR3 DNA: TGTGCCTGGGATACCGGGACAGGGGGTCGGTGGGGCACCATATATTTT; CDR3 protein: CAWDTGTGGRWGTIYF
clone size: NA; V gene: TRBV10-1; D gene: TRBD2; J gene: TRBJ2-3; CDR3 DNA: TGCGCCAGCAGTGAGTCTCCCGGGAGGACAGATACGCAGTATTTT; CDR3 protein: CASSESPGRTDTQYF
clone size: NA; V gene: TRBV30; D gene: TRBD1; J gene: TRBJ1-2; CDR3 DNA: TGTGCCTGGAACGGGGGTAGGGGGCTGCATGGCTACACCTTC; CDR3 protein: CAWNGGRGLHGYTF
clone size: NA; V gene: TRBV5-1; D gene: NA; J gene: TRBJ1-1; CDR3 DNA: TGCGCCAGCAGCCCCTCGGCCCCGGGTGGTACTGAAGCTTTCTTT; CDR3 protein: CASSPSAPGGTEAFF
clone size: few; V gene: TRBV28; D gene: TRBD1; J gene: TRBJ1-2; CDR3 DNA: TGTGCCAGCAGGCGACAGGGGGGAACCTATGGCTACACCTTC; CDR3 protein: CASRRQGGTYGYTF
clone size: NA; V gene: TRBV30; D gene: TRBD2; J gene: TRBJ2-1; CDR3 DNA: TGTGCCTGGAGTAGACTAATAGCGGGAGGTAATGAGCAGTTCTTC; CDR3 protein: CAWSRLIAGGNEQFF
clone size: NA; V gene: TRBV20-1; D gene: NA; J gene: TRBJ2-5; CDR3 DNA: TGCAGTGCTCAGGTTTTGGAGACCCAGTACTTC; CDR3 protein: CSAQVLETQYF
clone size: NA; V gene: TRBV7-9; D gene: TRBD1; J gene: TRBJ1-1; CDR3 DNA: TGTGCCAGCAGCACGGACAGGTTGGGCACTGAAGCTTTCTTT; CDR3 protein: CASSTDRLGTEAFF
clone size: NA; V gene: TRBV2; D gene: NA; J gene: TRBJ2-3; CDR3 DNA: TGTGCCAGCAGTGGCCCTGACGGTGGTCAGACAAAAACAGATACGCAGTATTTT; CDR3 protein: CASSGPDGGQTKTDTQYF
clone size: NA; V gene: TRBV28; D gene: NA; J gene: TRBJ2-3; CDR3 DNA: TGTGCCAGCAGCCCGGACAGTCACACAGATACGCAGTATTTT; CDR3 protein: CASSPDSHTDTQYF
clone size: NA; V gene: TRBV9; D gene: TRBD2; J gene: TRBJ2-2; CDR3 DNA: TGTGCCAGCAGCCCGCGGGGGACCGGGGAGCTGTTTTTT; CDR3 protein: CASSPRGTGELFF
clone size: NA; V gene: TRBV18; D gene: NA; J gene: TRBJ1-1; CDR3 DNA: TGTGCCAGCTCACCGTTTGCTTCAGGGTCGGTCGGCACTGAAGCTTTCTTT; CDR3 protein: CASSPFASGSVGTEAFF
clone size: few; V gene: TRBV6-5; D gene: NA; J gene: TRBJ2-1; CDR3 DNA: TGTGCCAGCAGTCAGGCATACTACAATGAGCAGTTCTTC; CDR3 protein: CASSQAYYNEQFF
clone size: NA; V gene: TRBV5-6; D gene: TRBD1; J gene: TRBJ1-1; CDR3 DNA: TGTGCCAGCAGCTACCGACAGGGGGCGCGAAGCACTGAAGCTTTCTTT; CDR3 protein: CASSYRQGARSTEAFF
clone size: NA; V gene: TRBV5-1; D gene: NA; J gene: TRBJ2-5; CDR3 DNA: TGCGCCAGCAGCTTGGTCCGGGAGACCCAGTACTTC; CDR3 protein: CASSLVRETQYF